Reported below is one T cell receptor beta chain. The CDR3 runs 15 residues. The V gene end was trimmed by 5 bases and the J gene end by 7 bases; junction bases not matched to a gene: 12. Per germline, CDR1 MNHEY and CDR2 SVGAGI. This sample was taken from a study of cytomegalovirus exposure and HLA in healthy donors. The PCR employed 60 Vbeta primers together with 13 Jbeta primers. Profiling relied on immunoSEQ multiplex PCR, and the TCRdb table lists in-frame clones only, not all of them. The sample table sets out some 72,000 clones. The gene calls are TRBV6-5 and TRBJ1-1; 8 positions agree with TRBD1. This receptor was obtained from a boy between 10 and 17 years old in good health and CMV-seronegative. The source material was PBMCs. The CDR3 loop is CASSGQGVGLGEAFF. The DNA for the CDR3 is TGTGCCAGCAGTGGACAGGGAGTTGGGTTGGGTGAAGCTTTCTTT.